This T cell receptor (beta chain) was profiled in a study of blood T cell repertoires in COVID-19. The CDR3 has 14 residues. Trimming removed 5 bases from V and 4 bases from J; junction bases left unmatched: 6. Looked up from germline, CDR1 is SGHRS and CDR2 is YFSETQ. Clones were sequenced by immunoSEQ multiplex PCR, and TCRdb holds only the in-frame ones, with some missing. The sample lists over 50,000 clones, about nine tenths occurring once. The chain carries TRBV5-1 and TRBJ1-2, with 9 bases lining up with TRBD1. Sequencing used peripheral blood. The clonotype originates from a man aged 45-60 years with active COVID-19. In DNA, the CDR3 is TGCGCCAGCAGGGCAACAGGGGGCATCTATGGCTACACCTTC. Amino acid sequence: CASRATGGIYGYTF.